These 14 T cell receptor beta chains originate from one sample sequenced in a study of T cells in Graves' hyperthyroidism and ophthalmopathy (dated by TCRdb to between 2017 and 2020). Library construction relied on multiplex PCR. TCRdb names Illumina HiSeq 2000 as the instrument used. TCR beta CDR3 regions were amplified from RNA transcripts. A first-round RT-PCR of the TCR CDR3 used the HTBI primer set with the Qiagen OneStep RT-PCR kit. The public reads were quality trimmed at Q25 with fastp and then assembled into clones with MiXCR by TCRdb, keeping productive beta chains. Each entry merges the rows of one CDR3 protein and shows their most common DNA and genes. The sample has fewer than 550,000 distinct CDR3 sequences on record, around 16% of them singletons. The ten largest clones add up to over 7.5% of the sample. Specimen: blood. The receptors were sampled from a woman younger than 35 with Graves' hyperthyroidism.

This clonotype was counted at least ten times. CDR3 DNA sequence: TGCAGTGCCCAGACCGGGGGATCGCACACCGGGGAGCTGTTTTTT. It translates to CSAQTGGSHTGELFF. V gene TRBV20-1 combines with J gene TRBJ2-2; D might be TRBD2 (6 bases). Germline CDR1 is DFQATT and CDR2 is SNEGSKA (reference sequence). V gave up 6 bases and J gave up 3 bases, with 17 bases separating them. This CDR3 region has 15 residues.

This clonotype was counted at least ten times. V and J are TRBV7-8 and TRBJ2-7; D is unclear. This CDR3 has 17 amino acids. Trimming stripped 0 bases from V and 0 bases from J, with 15 bases between. The germline CDR1 and CDR2 sequences are SGHVS and FQNEAQ. DNA for the CDR3: TGTGCCAGCAGCTTAGCGCGCAGAGGCAAACCCTCCTACGAGCAGTACTTC. Amino acid sequence: CASSLARRGKPSYEQYF.

Many counts were recorded for this clonotype. The chain carries TRBV6-1 and TRBJ1-2; 7 bases align to TRBD1. The CDR3 is 13 residues long. The junction had 6 bases not matched to a gene; V was cut back by 5 bases and J by 6 bases. The germline V gene has CDR1 MNHNS and CDR2 SASEGT. The chain's CDR3 is CASSSPGGHGYTF. CDR3 in DNA: TGTGCCAGCAGTTCCCCAGGGGGTCATGGCTACACCTTC.

The chain combines TRBV20-1 with TRBJ1-4; 7 bases are a match to TRBD1. V was pared by 6 bases and J by 0 bases, with 1 base of the junction left unmatched. Germline V gene lookup returns CDR1 DFQATT and CDR2 SNEGSKA (reference sequence). This CDR3 has 13 residues. In DNA, the CDR3 is TGCAGTGCCGGGACAGCAACTAATGAAAAACTGTTTTTT. Protein product: CSAGTATNEKLFF.

The chain employs TRBV19 and TRBJ2-2; the D gene is possibly TRBD1 (6 bases). Deletions cut 6 bases from V and 2 bases from J, with 16 bases between. CDR3 length: 16 amino acids. Per the germline V gene, CDR1 is LNHDA and CDR2 is SQIVND (reference sequence). CDR3 amino acids: CASSRQGPSNTGELFF. CDR3 DNA sequence: TGTGCCAGTAGCCGGCAGGGGCCTTCCAACACCGGGGAGCTGTTTTTT.

There are many counts of this clonotype. The rearrangement joins TRBV12-3 or TRBV12-4 to TRBJ2-1, with 12 bases fitting TRBD1. The CDR3 is 15 residues long. V gave up 4 bases and J gave up 8 bases; unmatched junction bases: 6. The CDR3 here is CASSSPGQGADEQFF. In DNA form, the CDR3 reads TGTGCCAGCAGTTCACCGGGACAGGGGGCCGATGAGCAGTTCTTC.

This clonotype was detected ten times or more. This sequence joins TRBV7-9 and TRBJ2-3, with 9 bases aligning to TRBD2. Germline V CDR1 and CDR2: SEHNR, FQNEAQ (reference sequence). This CDR3 is built from 16 residues. Germline trimming cut 4 bases from V and 2 bases from J; bases unmatched to any gene: 7. The CDR3 is CASSSRLAATTDTQYF. The CDR3 nucleotides read TGTGCCAGCAGCTCAAGACTAGCGGCCACCACAGATACGCAGTATTTT.

The sample holds many counts of this clonotype. The chain recombines TRBV19 with TRBJ1-5; D is ambiguous. Trimming pared 9 bases from V and 6 bases from J, leaving 12 bases between. CDR1 is LNHDA, CDR2 SQIVND, per germline (reference sequence). CDR3 length equals 12 residues. CDR3 loop: CASGNPGQPQHF. For the CDR3, the DNA is TGTGCCAGCGGGAATCCGGGTCAGCCCCAGCATTTT.

This clonotype turned up a few times. One base away lies a much larger clone, so this may be a sequencing read error. The J gene is TRBJ1-1, the V gene TRBV20-1; D remains unclear. From germline, CDR1 is DFQATT and CDR2 SNEGSKA (reference sequence). The CDR3 is 13 residues long. The CDR3 reads CSAPPGANTEALF. As DNA, the CDR3 is TGCAGTGCTCCTCCTGGAGCGAACACTGAAGCTCTCTTT.

This clonotype was counted ten times or more. This chain connects TRBV12-5 to TRBJ1-2; 8 nucleotides match TRBD1. This CDR3 has 12 amino acids. Germline-derived CDR1 and CDR2 are LGHNT and FRNRAP. Losses at the gene ends were 5 bases for V and 7 bases for J; bases not matched to a gene: 3. In DNA form, the CDR3 reads TGTGCTAGTGGTCCCGGACAGGGTGGCTACACCTTC. Translation gives CASGPGQGGYTF.

V usage is TRBV19 and J usage is TRBJ2-1; possible D gene TRBD1, 6 bases. Between the trimmed V and J ends, which lost 11 bases and 12 bases, there was a span of 17 bases. CDR1 and CDR2 (germline): LNHDA, SQIVND (reference sequence). CDR3 length: 11 residues. The CDR3 DNA is TGTGCCGTACAGGCGACCAGGGGGCAGTTCTTC. Its protein product is CAVQATRGQFF.

The J gene is TRBJ2-1, the V gene TRBV20-1; TRBD1 is a possible D gene (6 bases). V shed 2 bases and J shed 3 bases, with 14 bases lying between them. The CDR3 is 15 residues long. Germline CDR1 reads DFQATT; CDR2 reads SNEGSKA (reference sequence). CDR3 in DNA: TGCAGTGCTAGAAACCGACAGGTTTACTACAATGAGCAGTTCTTC. This sequence encodes CSARNRQVYYNEQFF.

The chain is built from TRBV30 and TRBJ1-5; D might be TRBD1 (5 bases). V lost 0 bases and J 4 bases, leaving 19 bases between the germline ends. This CDR3 region has 17 residues. Looked up from germline, CDR1 is GTSNPN and CDR2 is SVGIG (reference sequence). CDR3 region: CAWSVHYVGVGNQPQHF. For the CDR3, the DNA is TGTGCCTGGAGTGTACACTACGTAGGGGTAGGTAATCAGCCCCAGCATTTT.

This rearrangement joins TRBV7-6 to TRBJ2-2; the D call may be TRBD1 or TRBD2 (7 bases each). Germline V gives CDR1 SGHVS, CDR2 FNYEAQ. This CDR3 region has 15 residues. V lost 0 bases and J 6 bases, leaving 11 bases between the germline ends. For the CDR3, the DNA is TGTGCCAGCAGCTTAGCGTCAGGGGGGGCCGGGGAGCTGTTTTTT. Its translation is CASSLASGGAGELFF.